The clone carrying this TCR beta chain showed up just once. Antigen: not known. This record belongs to a study of cytomegalovirus exposure and HLA in healthy donors. Notes on the study in general: Analyzed later, association rates of TCRs varied across HLA loci, with DRB1 most and HLA-C fewest. Fewer N-insertions (relative to the approximately 670-donor mean) were reportedly seen in an Asian-associated ancestry cluster in a later analysis. Being productive about 90% or about 30% of the time was typical of most TCR beta V segments in an earlier analysis.

The CDR3 has 16 residues. The trim removed 5 bases at V and 1 base at J, leaving 9 bases unmatched. Germline CDR1 reads ENHRY; CDR2 reads SYGVKD. With 60 Vbeta and 13 Jbeta primers, the PCR was carried out. Profiled with immunoSEQ multiplex PCR; TCRdb holds only in-frame clones, not every one. Among more than 85,000 clones listed, about 70% were seen once. What was sequenced was PBMCs. The gene calls are TRBV10-3 and TRBJ1-1; TRBD1 aligns across 8 bases. The sequence came from a man in his thirties or forties in good health and CMV-seronegative. The CDR3 is CAISRGYDRGNTEAFF. CDR3 in DNA: TGTGCCATCAGTCGAGGGTACGACAGGGGGAACACTGAAGCTTTCTTT.